This T cell receptor beta chain stems from a study of T cell responses to AZD1222 COVID-19 vaccine. Study-wide results and caveats: Just 5 to 7 people given AZD1222 tested seropositive at baseline.

The repertoire was sequenced with immunoSEQ multiplex PCR; TCRdb's copy has only in-frame clones and lacks some. Of 130,000 or so clones detected, more than 85% appear once; the ten largest clones hold 1.9%. This CDR3 is 15 amino acids long. From germline, CDR1 is MGHRA and CDR2 YSYEKL. The ends were cut back, 1 base at V and 3 bases at J, with 10 bases in the middle. As for this clone: Its antigen is unidentified.

J is TRBJ1-5 and V is TRBV4-1; D call uncertain. This receptor was identified in an adult who received the AZD1222 COVID-19 vaccine. The sample here was peripheral blood, taken 28 days after the second AZD1222 dose. The CDR3 coding sequence is TGCGCCAGCAGCCAAGGAACGACTCCCAATCAGCCCCAGCATTTT. It is translated as CASSQGTTPNQPQHF.